What follows are 5 T cell receptor beta chains derived from one specimen sequenced in a study of blood T cell repertoires in COVID-19. The table came from immunoSEQ multiplex PCR; TCRdb's copy has only in-frame clones and leaves some out. The sample holds roughly 210,000 clones, roughly 84% seen once. The sequenced sample was PBMCs or T cells enriched from blood (not recorded which). Every receptor here comes from a man aged 25-45 years in a cohort exposed to, infected with or recovered from COVID-19 (not recorded which).

The chain joins TRBV18 to TRBJ2-7, with 7 positions matching TRBD1. Germline-derived CDR1 and CDR2 are KGHSH and LQKENI. This CDR3 comprises 17 residues. The J segment lost 2 bases and the V segment lost 5 bases, leaving 15 bases of the junction unmatched. CDR3 sequence (DNA): TGTGCCAGCTCATCGGAGGAATACAGGGGCGAAACCTACGAGCAGTACTTC. Translating gives CASSSEEYRGETYEQYF. Full variable domain (missing parts from reference TRBV18 and TRBJ2-7): NAGVMQNPRHLVRRRGQEARLRCSPMKGHSHVYWYRQLPEEGLKFMVYLQKENIIDESGMPKERFSAEFPKEGPSILRIQQVVRGDSAAYFCASSSEEYRGETYEQYFGPGTRLTVT.

The rearrangement joins TRBV28 to TRBJ1-5; 9 bases agree with TRBD1. The CDR3 has 14 residues. V trimming: 5 bases; J trimming: 7 bases; junction bases outside the gene matches: 6. CDR1 is MDHEN and CDR2 is SYDVKM in the germline V gene. CDR3 residues: CASSRTGAGQPQHF. For the CDR3, the DNA is TGTGCCAGCAGTCGGACAGGGGCCGGGCAGCCCCAGCATTTT.

This clone has only a few counts. V usage is TRBV7-3 and J usage is TRBJ2-3; 10 bases align to TRBD2. Looked up from germline, CDR1 is SGHTA and CDR2 is FQGTGA. The CDR3 is made up of 16 amino acids. V dropped 4 bases and J dropped 6; count of bases not matched to a gene: 10. CDR3 region: CASSYQSGRAADTQYF. The CDR3 DNA is TGTGCCAGCAGCTATCAGAGCGGGAGGGCCGCGGATACGCAGTATTTT.

V and J are TRBV29-1 and TRBJ2-7, with TRBD1 identical over 8 bases. Germline-derived CDR1 and CDR2 are SQVTM and ANQGSEA. V was pared by 7 bases and J by 0 bases, with 11 bases of the junction left unmatched. This CDR3 is built from 15 residues. The CDR3 nucleotides are TGCAGCGCTTATTCGAGACAGGGGAGCTCCTACGAGCAGTACTTC. This translates into CSAYSRQGSSYEQYF.

J is TRBJ1-2 and V is TRBV29-1; 10 bases agree with TRBD1. Trimming removed 7 bases from V and 3 bases from J; junction bases left unmatched: 11. Germline lookup yields CDR1 SQVTM and CDR2 ANQGSEA. The length of the CDR3 is 15 residues. CDR3 coding DNA: TGCAGCGCGACAGACAGGGGGCTTGGCGACTATGGCTACACCTTC. Amino acids: CSATDRGLGDYGYTF.